Listed below are T cell receptor beta chains from one sample, sequenced in a study of blood T cell repertoires in COVID-19. Clones were sequenced by immunoSEQ multiplex PCR, and TCRdb holds only the in-frame ones, with some missing. Of roughly 280,000 clones listed, about 87% are singletons. The sequenced sample consisted of peripheral blood. The receptors originated from a woman aged 60-75 years with COVID-19, enrolled during active disease. CDR3s include the opening cysteine and the closing phenylalanine or tryptophan. The D gene is left open where the match is weak. Expanded clones get a size class; other rows say once, few or many, or leave the size out.

d_gene: TRBD1; abundance: few; v_gene: TRBV19; len: 14; j_gene: TRBJ1-2; CDR3aa: CASSITGANYGYTF; CDR3nt: TGTGCCAGTAGTATCACAGGGGCGAACTATGGCTACACCTTC
d_gene: TRBD2; abundance: -; v_gene: TRBV7-2; len: 16; j_gene: TRBJ2-7; CDR3aa: CASSSRTSGGSGEQYF; CDR3nt: TGTGCCAGCAGCTCTCGGACTAGCGGGGGGTCGGGGGAGCAGTACTTC
d_gene: -; abundance: -; v_gene: TRBV28; len: 16; j_gene: TRBJ1-5; CDR3aa: CASRSQGRGSNQPQHF; CDR3nt: TGTGCCAGCAGATCCCAGGGGAGGGGGAGCAATCAGCCCCAGCATTTT
d_gene: TRBD1; abundance: -; v_gene: TRBV19; len: 15; j_gene: TRBJ1-3; CDR3aa: CASTTGGHSGNTIYF; CDR3nt: TGTGCCAGCACGACAGGGGGCCACTCTGGAAACACCATATATTTT
d_gene: -; abundance: few; v_gene: TRBV11-1; len: 15; j_gene: TRBJ1-1; CDR3aa: CASSPTGHTGTEAFF; CDR3nt: TGTGCCAGCAGCCCTACGGGACACACGGGGACTGAAGCTTTCTTT
d_gene: TRBD1; abundance: -; v_gene: TRBV19; len: 14; j_gene: TRBJ2-5; CDR3aa: CASSSRGRGETQYF; CDR3nt: TGTGCCAGTAGCTCCAGGGGGCGCGGAGAGACCCAGTACTTC
d_gene: TRBD1; abundance: -; v_gene: TRBV18; len: 15; j_gene: TRBJ1-2; CDR3aa: CASSPGQVGSYGYTF; CDR3nt: TGTGCCAGCTCACCGGGACAGGTTGGGAGCTATGGCTACACCTTC
d_gene: -; abundance: -; v_gene: TRBV6-1; len: 15; j_gene: TRBJ1-5; CDR3aa: CASSENGQLTQPQHF; CDR3nt: TGTGCCAGCAGTGAAAACGGACAGCTTACTCAGCCCCAGCATTTT
d_gene: -; abundance: -; v_gene: TRBV11-2; len: 15; j_gene: TRBJ1-2; CDR3aa: CASSLVSARLYGYTF; CDR3nt: TGTGCCAGCAGCTTAGTATCGGCCAGACTCTATGGCTACACCTTC
d_gene: TRBD1; abundance: -; v_gene: TRBV28; len: 17; j_gene: TRBJ1-2; CDR3aa: CASSFEGARSANYGYTF; CDR3nt: TGTGCCAGCAGTTTTGAGGGGGCGCGTTCAGCTAACTATGGCTACACCTTC
d_gene: -; abundance: -; v_gene: TRBV20-1; len: 10; j_gene: TRBJ2-1; CDR3aa: CSAPTGSEFF; CDR3nt: TGCAGTGCGCCCACAGGGTCTGAGTTCTTC
d_gene: TRBD1; abundance: -; v_gene: TRBV19; len: 16; j_gene: TRBJ1-1; CDR3aa: CASSIKGGAGSTEAFF; CDR3nt: TGTGCCAGTAGTATTAAAGGGGGCGCGGGGTCCACTGAAGCTTTCTTT
d_gene: -; abundance: -; v_gene: TRBV7-2; len: 13; j_gene: TRBJ2-1; CDR3aa: CASSLVRGREQFF; CDR3nt: TGTGCCAGCAGCTTAGTCCGAGGCCGGGAGCAGTTCTTC
d_gene: -; abundance: -; v_gene: TRBV27; len: 14; j_gene: TRBJ1-5; CDR3aa: CASSLSPRNQPQHF; CDR3nt: TGTGCCAGCAGTTTGTCCCCGCGGAATCAGCCCCAGCATTTT
d_gene: -; abundance: -; v_gene: TRBV2; len: 14; j_gene: TRBJ1-3; CDR3aa: CASSESGWGNTIYF; CDR3nt: TGTGCCAGCAGTGAGTCAGGGTGGGGAAACACCATATATTTT
d_gene: -; abundance: -; v_gene: TRBV29-1; len: 15; j_gene: TRBJ1-6; CDR3aa: CSVELDRPYNSPLHF; CDR3nt: TGCAGCGTTGAACTCGACAGGCCATATAATTCACCCCTCCACTTT
d_gene: -; abundance: -; v_gene: TRBV5-4; len: 15; j_gene: TRBJ2-1; CDR3aa: CASSPELAPYNEQFF; CDR3nt: TGTGCCAGCAGCCCGGAACTAGCCCCCTACAATGAGCAGTTCTTC
d_gene: -; abundance: few; v_gene: TRBV6-4; len: 14; j_gene: TRBJ2-2; CDR3aa: CASSDSRVTGELFF; CDR3nt: TGTGCCAGCAGTGACTCGAGAGTAACCGGGGAGCTGTTTTTT
d_gene: -; abundance: -; v_gene: TRBV18; len: 14; j_gene: TRBJ2-7; CDR3aa: CASSPVGLNDEQYF; CDR3nt: TGTGCCAGCTCACCAGTAGGACTAAACGACGAGCAGTACTTC
d_gene: -; abundance: few; v_gene: TRBV15; len: 15; j_gene: TRBJ1-5; CDR3aa: CATSRSAGGNQPQHF; CDR3nt: TGTGCCACCAGCAGGTCAGCGGGGGGCAATCAGCCCCAGCATTTT
d_gene: -; abundance: -; v_gene: TRBV7-6; len: 16; j_gene: TRBJ1-6; CDR3aa: CASSLKGLSYNSPLHF; CDR3nt: TGTGCCAGCAGCTTAAAGGGACTCTCCTATAATTCACCCCTCCACTTT
d_gene: TRBD2; abundance: -; v_gene: TRBV5-6; len: 16; j_gene: TRBJ2-3; CDR3aa: CASSLGTSGSTDTQYF; CDR3nt: TGTGCCAGCAGCTTGGGGACTAGCGGCAGCACAGATACGCAGTATTTT
d_gene: -; abundance: -; v_gene: TRBV10-1; len: 15; j_gene: TRBJ2-1; CDR3aa: CASSDSYSSYNEQFF; CDR3nt: TGCGCCAGCAGTGATTCTTACAGCTCCTACAATGAGCAGTTCTTC
d_gene: -; abundance: -; v_gene: TRBV9; len: 15; j_gene: TRBJ2-5; CDR3aa: CASSQGGDPQWDQYF; CDR3nt: TGTGCCAGCAGCCAAGGGGGGGACCCCCAGTGGGACCAGTACTTC
d_gene: TRBD2; abundance: -; v_gene: TRBV27; len: 17; j_gene: TRBJ2-7; CDR3aa: CASSLRLAGGSSYEQYF; CDR3nt: TGTGCCAGCAGTTTACGGCTAGCGGGAGGTAGCTCCTACGAGCAGTACTTC
d_gene: -; abundance: -; v_gene: TRBV7-8; len: 15; j_gene: TRBJ2-2; CDR3aa: CASSFGGSNTGELFF; CDR3nt: TGTGCCAGCAGCTTCGGAGGATCCAACACCGGGGAGCTGTTTTTT
d_gene: -; abundance: -; v_gene: TRBV5-4; len: 15; j_gene: TRBJ2-1; CDR3aa: CASSLEGVRLNEQFF; CDR3nt: TGTGCCAGCAGCTTGGAGGGAGTCAGGCTCAATGAGCAGTTCTTC
d_gene: -; abundance: -; v_gene: TRBV7-9; len: 14; j_gene: TRBJ1-2; CDR3aa: CASSLNNPNYGYTF; CDR3nt: TGTGCCAGCAGCTTAAACAATCCTAACTATGGCTACACCTTC
d_gene: -; abundance: -; v_gene: TRBV28; len: 16; j_gene: TRBJ2-1; CDR3aa: CASSQPSSSQGNEQFF; CDR3nt: TGTGCCAGCAGCCAACCTTCTAGCTCCCAGGGGAATGAGCAGTTCTTC
d_gene: -; abundance: -; v_gene: TRBV7-9; len: 15; j_gene: TRBJ1-6; CDR3aa: CASSRGSSYNSPLHF; CDR3nt: TGTGCCAGCAGCAGGGGGAGCTCCTATAATTCACCCCTCCACTTT
d_gene: TRBD2; abundance: -; v_gene: TRBV18; len: 18; j_gene: TRBJ2-1; CDR3aa: CASSPQSLAGGSYNEQFF; CDR3nt: TGTGCCAGCTCACCACAGTCACTAGCGGGAGGGTCCTACAATGAGCAGTTCTTC